Listed below are T cell receptor beta chains from one sample, sequenced in a study of T cell responses to AZD1222 COVID-19 vaccine. Sequenced by immunoSEQ multiplex PCR; TCRdb stores in-frame clones only, minus some. The sample carries fewer than 130,000 clones, under 95% recorded once. Sequenced material: peripheral blood, taken on day 0 of AZD1222 vaccination. The receptor set was obtained from an adult in good health. Each CDR3 is given with its conserved first and last residue. The D gene is left open where the match is weak. Some rows mark clone size as missing; the rest say once, few, many or name a class of expanded clone.

j_gene	v_gene	abundance	d_gene	CDR3nt	CDR3aa
TRBJ1-2	TRBV11-2	.	.	TGTGCCAGCAGCTTAGGGGGCTACTATGGCTACACCTTC	CASSLGGYYGYTF
TRBJ1-5	TRBV15	.	.	TGTGCCACCAGCAGAGTTGAAGGAAGAAATCAGCCCCAGCATTTT	CATSRVEGRNQPQHF
TRBJ1-3	TRBV27	few	.	TGTGCCAGCAGTCCCTCAACAGCCACCTCTGGAAACACCATATATTTT	CASSPSTATSGNTIYF
TRBJ1-1	TRBV10-1	.	.	TGCGCCAGCAGTGAGAATTCGAGGGCTCGGACTGAAGCTTTCTTT	CASSENSRARTEAFF
TRBJ2-5	TRBV2	.	.	TGTGCCAGCAAATGGCGGGGTTTTGGCCAACGGGACCAAGAGACCCAGTACTTC	CASKWRGFGQRDQETQYF
TRBJ2-5	TRBV18	.	.	TGTGCCAGCTCACCAACCACAGGGCCGGAGACCCAGTACTTC	CASSPTTGPETQYF
TRBJ2-7	TRBV2	.	.	TGTGCCAGCAGTGGGGGGATTGCTGGGTACGAGCAGTACTTC	CASSGGIAGYEQYF
TRBJ1-4	TRBV6-1	.	.	TGTGCCAGTAGTGAGGGGGGAAAGCGAGGTGAAAAACTGTTTTTT	CASSEGGKRGEKLFF
TRBJ1-4	TRBV5-6	.	.	TGTGCCAGCAGCTTGGGAGAGGAAGGGGCTAATGAAAAACTGTTTTTT	CASSLGEEGANEKLFF
TRBJ1-1	TRBV7-9	.	.	TGTGCCAGCAGCTTAGGGACCGCGACTGAAGCTTTCTTT	CASSLGTATEAFF
TRBJ1-1	TRBV27	.	.	TGTGCCAGCAGGCCTCCCTATGGGAACACTGAAGCTTTCTTT	CASRPPYGNTEAFF
TRBJ2-1	TRBV3-1/TRBV3-2	.	.	TGTGCCAGCAGCAGGGGGGGGATTGAGCAGTTCTTC	CASSRGGIEQFF
TRBJ2-1	TRBV7-8	.	.	TGTGCCAGCACCTCCAGGGGGGGCAATGAGCAGTTCTTC	CASTSRGGNEQFF
TRBJ1-2	TRBV11-2	.	.	TGTGCCAGCAGCTTAGGGGCAGGGGCTAACTATGGCTACACCTTC	CASSLGAGANYGYTF
TRBJ2-7	TRBV28	.	.	TGTGCCAGCACCCGTGAGTGGGGGCTAAGCCACGAGCAGTACTTC	CASTREWGLSHEQYF
TRBJ2-1	TRBV4-1	.	TRBD2	TGCGCCAGCAGCTCACGACCGGGACTAGCGGGGGGACTGCTCTACAATGAGCAGTTCTTC	CASSSRPGLAGGLLYNEQFF
TRBJ1-5	TRBV6-5	.	.	TGTGCCAGCAGCAGGACGGTAGATCAGCCCCAGCATTTT	CASSRTVDQPQHF
TRBJ1-5	TRBV24-1	.	.	TGTGCCACCGCTCCCGGGGGCATCGGGCAGCCCCAGCATTTT	CATAPGGIGQPQHF
TRBJ2-5	TRBV5-1	.	.	TGCGCCAGCAGCTTAGGGGGACGGGCAGAGACCCAGTACTTC	CASSLGGRAETQYF
TRBJ2-5	TRBV2	few	.	TGTGCCAGCAGTGAAGGAAAGACCCAGTACTTC	CASSEGKTQYF
TRBJ1-6	TRBV30	.	TRBD1	TGTGCCGGACTGTTGAAGGACAGGGTAAATTCACCCCTCCACTTT	CAGLLKDRVNSPLHF
TRBJ1-1	TRBV19	.	.	TGTGCCAGTAGCCTCGGTGTTGAAGCTTTCTTT	CASSLGVEAFF
TRBJ2-2	TRBV5-5	.	.	TGTGCCAGCAGCAATCAGGGGCCCACCGGGGAGCTGTTTTTT	CASSNQGPTGELFF
TRBJ2-2	TRBV10-2	.	TRBD2	TGCGCCAGCAGAACTAGCGGGGGCAACACCGGGGAGCTGTTTTTT	CASRTSGGNTGELFF
TRBJ2-1	TRBV5-1	.	TRBD2	TGCGCCAGCAGAACCGGGACTAGAACGTCTGATGAGCAGTTCTTC	CASRTGTRTSDEQFF
TRBJ2-3	TRBV27	.	.	TGTGCCAGCAGTTCAGACGGGGTGGATACGCAGTATTTT	CASSSDGVDTQYF
TRBJ2-2	TRBV11-3	.	TRBD1	TGTGCCAGCAGCCAACAGGGGATTAGCACCGGGGAGCTGTTTTTT	CASSQQGISTGELFF
TRBJ2-7	TRBV13	.	.	TGTGCCAGCAGCTTAAGTGGTCGGCGGGCGGAAATTCCGCAGTACTTC	CASSLSGRRAEIPQYF
TRBJ2-3	TRBV9	.	TRBD2	TGTGCCAGCAGCCCGAGAGCGGGCGGGGGGGCAGATACGCAGTATTTT	CASSPRAGGGADTQYF
TRBJ1-1	TRBV3-1/TRBV3-2	.	.	TGTGCCAGCAGCCTCTGGAAGGGGAGGAGGATGAACACTGAAGCTTTCTTT	CASSLWKGRRMNTEAFF
TRBJ2-7	TRBV18	.	.	TGTGCCAGCTCACCACCGCTGATTTACGAGCAGTACTTC	CASSPPLIYEQYF
TRBJ2-3	TRBV7-6	.	.	TGTGCCAGCAGCTTAGATACTCACCGCACAGATACGCAGTATTTT	CASSLDTHRTDTQYF
TRBJ2-7	TRBV2	.	.	TGTGCCAGCAGCGCCAATATTGGTATAAGCGAGCAGTACTTC	CASSANIGISEQYF
TRBJ1-5	TRBV13	.	TRBD1	TGTGCCAGCAGCTTTCGAGCCGGGACAGGGAATCAGCCCCAGCATTTT	CASSFRAGTGNQPQHF
TRBJ1-1	TRBV5-1	.	.	TGCGCCAGCAGCCCAGGGCTTCTAAGGGCTGAAGCTTTCTTT	CASSPGLLRAEAFF
TRBJ2-1	TRBV12-3/TRBV12-4	.	.	TGTGCCTCCGGGGGCTCCTACAATGAGCAGTTCTTC	CASGGSYNEQFF
TRBJ2-7	TRBV7-9	.	TRBD2	TGTGCCAGCAGCCCCTGGGGGGGTTCGGACTACGAGCAGTACTTC	CASSPWGGSDYEQYF
TRBJ1-2	TRBV29-1	.	.	TGCAGCGTTGTCGAGGGGCCATATGGCTACACCTTC	CSVVEGPYGYTF
TRBJ2-1	TRBV5-6	.	TRBD1	TGTGCCAGCAGCTGGGACAGGGAGTATGAGCAGTTCTTC	CASSWDREYEQFF
TRBJ2-2	TRBV5-1	once	TRBD1	TGCGCCAGCAGCTTGGAGGGACAGACGACCGGGGAGCTGTTTTTT	CASSLEGQTTGELFF
TRBJ1-3	TRBV6-1	.	TRBD1	TGTGCCAGCAGTGAACGGACAGGGGCCTTCTCTGGAAACACCATATATTTT	CASSERTGAFSGNTIYF
TRBJ1-1	TRBV28	.	.	TGTGCCAGCAGTTTCTCCCCCTGGAACACTGAAGCTTTCTTT	CASSFSPWNTEAFF
TRBJ1-2	TRBV27	.	TRBD1	TGTGCCAGCGGCCGCACAGGGGGAGCTAACTATGGCTACACCTTC	CASGRTGGANYGYTF
TRBJ1-6	TRBV5-5	.	.	TGTGCCAGCAGCTTTTCGGTCCTCACCAGGGAGTCACCCCTCCACTTT	CASSFSVLTRESPLHF
TRBJ1-3	TRBV30	.	.	TGTGCCTGGAGTGTGGGCCCTGGAAACACCATATATTTT	CAWSVGPGNTIYF
TRBJ2-3	TRBV28	.	.	TGTGCCAGCAGGCAGGGACCTCTTAGCACAGATACGCAGTATTTT	CASRQGPLSTDTQYF
TRBJ1-5	TRBV10-1	.	.	TGCGCCAGCAGTGAGTCGGGACGGCCCCAGCATTTT	CASSESGRPQHF
TRBJ2-7	TRBV12-3/TRBV12-4	once	.	TGTGCCAGCAGCAAGTCGACAGCTTACGAGCAGTACTTC	CASSKSTAYEQYF
TRBJ2-7	TRBV11-2	.	.	TGTGCCAGCAGCTTAGTCGCCCTCTACGAGCAGTACTTC	CASSLVALYEQYF
TRBJ1-2	TRBV6-5	.	.	TGTGCCAGCAGTTACTCGAACGGGCGGGGTGGCTACACCTTC	CASSYSNGRGGYTF
TRBJ1-4	TRBV11-2	.	.	TGTGCCAGCAGCTTAAACCTGGAAAATGAAAAACTGTTTTTT	CASSLNLENEKLFF
TRBJ1-1	TRBV27	.	.	TGTGCCAGCACCCTAGCCGCAGGGGCGCGGACTGAAGCTTTCTTT	CASTLAAGARTEAFF
TRBJ1-4	TRBV5-1	.	TRBD1	TGCGCCAGCAGCCTTCCGACAGGGGCTAATGAAAAACTGTTTTTT	CASSLPTGANEKLFF
TRBJ1-2	TRBV6-5	.	TRBD1	TGTGCCAGCAGACCTGGGGACAGTCATAACTATGGCTACACCTTC	CASRPGDSHNYGYTF
TRBJ1-1	TRBV11-3	.	.	TGTGCCAGCAGCTCAAGGGAGGCCGGAGTAAAAACTGAAGCTTTCTTT	CASSSREAGVKTEAFF